This T cell receptor (beta chain) was captured in a study of human T cells and chemical hapten exposure. This clonotype was recorded a few times. As for time point: patch test 1, 2 weeks after DPC sensitization. Treatment defined: therapeutic diphenylcyclopropenone sensitization with weekly scalp DPC. Sample donors consisted of patients with alopecia, aged 18 to 70 years, who were suitable for DPC. The germline CDR1 and CDR2 sequences are SGHRS and YFSETQ. The CDR3 sequence is 16 residues long. With 1 base removed from V and 5 bases from J, the gap between germline ends came to 15 bases. In TCRdb, the RACE reads were re-called with MiXCR into one record per CDR3 protein. The sample has around 380,000 distinct CDR3 sequences, 4.8% seen once; the top ten hold under 2.5%.

The chain uses TRBV5-1 and TRBJ2-2; D is perhaps TRBD1 (5 bases). The TCR was taken from a woman in her fifties or sixties with alopecia areata. Some clones in this sample may be carry-over from other donors' samples. The source was whole blood, collected in connection with sensitization to the hapten diphenylcyclopropenone (DPC). As DNA, the CDR3 is TGCGCCAGCAGCTTGTCCCAGGGTATAACGACCGGGGAGCTGTTTTTT. It translates to CASSLSQGITTGELFF.